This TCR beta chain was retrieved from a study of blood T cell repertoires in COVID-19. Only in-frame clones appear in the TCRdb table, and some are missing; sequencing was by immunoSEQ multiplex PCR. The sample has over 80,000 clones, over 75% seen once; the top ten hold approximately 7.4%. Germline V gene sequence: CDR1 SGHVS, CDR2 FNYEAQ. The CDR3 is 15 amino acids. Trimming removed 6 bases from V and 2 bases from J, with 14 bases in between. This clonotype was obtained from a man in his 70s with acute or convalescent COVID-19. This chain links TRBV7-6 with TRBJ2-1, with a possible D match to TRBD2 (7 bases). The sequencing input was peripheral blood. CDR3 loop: CASRSSGGPYNEQFF. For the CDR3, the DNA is TGTGCCAGCAGGTCTTCGGGGGGCCCCTACAATGAGCAGTTCTTC.